This is a list of T cell receptor beta chains from one sample in a study of T cell clones after liver transplantation. Clones were sequenced by immunoSEQ multiplex PCR, and TCRdb holds only the in-frame ones, with some missing. The profile shows roughly 67,000 clones, 80% to 95% of them singletons. Sequenced here: CD4+ T cells from blood, sampled around 25 months after liver transplant. The receptors shown here come from a human patient who received a liver transplant. Some of the T cells may derive from the graft donor. Each CDR3 is given with its conserved first and last residue. Fields, in order: CDR3 length, D gene, J gene, clone size, V gene, CDR3 protein, CDR3 DNA. D genes are given only for firm matches. Rows may omit the clone size; those that give it use once, few, many or a size class.

length: 13
D: .
J: TRBJ2-3
size: .
V: TRBV27
CDR3: CASSQFIYRTQYF
DNA: TGTGCCAGCAGTCAGTTTATATATCGAACGCAGTATTTT

length: 14
D: TRBD1
J: TRBJ2-7
size: .
V: TRBV18
CDR3: CASSLDRGLYEQYF
DNA: TGTGCCAGCTCACTGGACAGGGGTCTCTACGAGCAGTACTTC

length: 14
D: .
J: TRBJ2-5
size: .
V: TRBV7-9
CDR3: CASSSPGRWETQYF
DNA: TGTGCCAGCAGCTCTCCAGGGCGCTGGGAGACCCAGTACTTC

length: 14
D: TRBD1
J: TRBJ2-7
size: once
V: TRBV5-1
CDR3: CASSALGQVYEQYF
DNA: TGCGCCAGCAGCGCCCTTGGACAGGTCTACGAGCAGTACTTC

length: 13
D: .
J: TRBJ2-2
size: .
V: TRBV6-1
CDR3: CASSAPLTGELFF
DNA: TGTGCCAGCAGTGCCCCCCTCACCGGGGAGCTGTTTTTT

length: 16
D: TRBD2
J: TRBJ2-3
size: .
V: TRBV5-1
CDR3: CASSPALAGDTDTQYF
DNA: TGCGCCAGCAGCCCGGCCCTAGCGGGGGACACAGATACGCAGTATTTT

length: 15
D: TRBD2
J: TRBJ2-1
size: .
V: TRBV14
CDR3: CASSPSGRGYNEQFF
DNA: TGTGCCAGCAGCCCTAGCGGGAGAGGATACAATGAGCAGTTCTTC

length: 13
D: TRBD1
J: TRBJ2-7
size: .
V: TRBV5-5
CDR3: CASLRDRPYEQYF
DNA: TGTGCCAGCCTTCGGGACAGACCCTACGAGCAGTACTTC

length: 15
D: TRBD1
J: TRBJ1-5
size: .
V: TRBV6-4
CDR3: CASRAEGASNQPQHF
DNA: TGTGCCAGCAGGGCCGAGGGGGCAAGCAATCAGCCCCAGCATTTT

length: 19
D: .
J: TRBJ2-2
size: .
V: TRBV9
CDR3: CASSVLPGASSSNTGELFF
DNA: TGTGCCAGCAGCGTACTGCCGGGGGCTAGCTCTTCGAACACCGGGGAGCTGTTTTTT

length: 16
D: TRBD1
J: TRBJ1-6
size: .
V: TRBV7-2
CDR3: CASSFGTGGDNSPLHF
DNA: TGTGCCAGCAGCTTTGGGACAGGGGGGGATAATTCACCCCTCCACTTT

length: 14
D: .
J: TRBJ2-2
size: .
V: TRBV4-3
CDR3: CASSLGLEGGELFF
DNA: TGCGCCAGCAGCCTCGGACTCGAGGGGGGGGAGCTGTTTTTT

length: 17
D: TRBD2
J: TRBJ2-4
size: .
V: TRBV29-1
CDR3: CSATRGLAGGGGNIQYF
DNA: TGCAGCGCTACTCGTGGACTAGCGGGAGGTGGAGGAAACATTCAGTACTTC

length: 16
D: .
J: TRBJ1-4
size: .
V: TRBV19
CDR3: CASSFLQQGEFEKLFF
DNA: TGTGCCAGTAGTTTCCTCCAGCAGGGAGAATTTGAAAAACTGTTTTTT

length: 15
D: .
J: TRBJ1-1
size: .
V: TRBV9
CDR3: CASSVGAGPNTEAFF
DNA: TGTGCCAGCAGCGTAGGGGCAGGGCCCAACACTGAAGCTTTCTTT

length: 12
D: .
J: TRBJ2-1
size: .
V: TRBV10-3
CDR3: CAISEEEFGQFF
DNA: TGTGCCATCAGTGAGGAGGAGTTCGGGCAGTTCTTC

length: 12
D: .
J: TRBJ1-2
size: .
V: TRBV28
CDR3: CASSLDGYGYTF
DNA: TGTGCCAGCAGTTTGGATGGCTATGGCTACACCTTC

length: 15
D: .
J: TRBJ2-1
size: .
V: TRBV9
CDR3: CASSVEGTIYNEQFF
DNA: TGTGCCAGCAGCGTAGAAGGGACAATCTACAATGAGCAGTTCTTC

length: 19
D: .
J: TRBJ1-3
size: .
V: TRBV4-2
CDR3: CASSQVAGVTLSSGNTIYF
DNA: TGTGCCAGCAGCCAAGTGGCGGGGGTTACTTTGAGCTCTGGAAACACCATATATTTT

length: 15
D: .
J: TRBJ2-1
size: once
V: TRBV28
CDR3: CASSLFPDTYNEQFF
DNA: TGTGCCAGCAGTTTATTCCCGGACACCTACAATGAGCAGTTCTTC

length: 15
D: .
J: TRBJ2-1
size: .
V: TRBV5-4
CDR3: CASSWGTPTGNEQFF
DNA: TGTGCCAGCAGCTGGGGGACTCCGACTGGCAATGAGCAGTTCTTC

length: 13
D: .
J: TRBJ2-5
size: .
V: TRBV5-1
CDR3: CASSSTGEETQYF
DNA: TGCGCCAGCAGCTCGACGGGCGAGGAGACCCAGTACTTC

length: 16
D: TRBD2
J: TRBJ2-7
size: .
V: TRBV5-1
CDR3: CASSSPSGGQGYEQYF
DNA: TGCGCCAGCAGCTCCCCTAGCGGGGGCCAGGGATACGAGCAGTACTTC

length: 15
D: TRBD2
J: TRBJ2-3
size: .
V: TRBV4-1
CDR3: CASSQTSGSRDTQYF
DNA: TGCGCCAGCAGCCAGACTAGCGGGAGTCGGGATACGCAGTATTTT

length: 15
D: TRBD2
J: TRBJ2-1
size: .
V: TRBV5-4
CDR3: CASSFSGRADNEQFF
DNA: TGTGCCAGCAGTTTTAGCGGGAGGGCCGACAATGAGCAGTTCTTC

length: 15
D: TRBD1
J: TRBJ2-1
size: .
V: TRBV5-6
CDR3: CASSLGTGVGNEQFF
DNA: TGTGCCAGCAGCTTGGGGACAGGGGTAGGGAATGAGCAGTTCTTC

length: 14
D: TRBD1
J: TRBJ2-3
size: .
V: TRBV7-3
CDR3: CASSDGTGSGTQYF
DNA: TGTGCCAGCAGCGATGGGACAGGGTCAGGTACGCAGTATTTT

length: 13
D: .
J: TRBJ2-7
size: .
V: TRBV23-1
CDR3: CASPGAPFCEQYF
DNA: TGCGCCAGCCCGGGAGCCCCCTTTTGCGAGCAGTACTTC

length: 15
D: .
J: TRBJ1-2
size: few
V: TRBV19
CDR3: CASSRTYRVTDGYTF
DNA: TGTGCCAGTAGTCGTACTTACAGGGTGACGGATGGCTACACCTTC

length: 16
D: TRBD2
J: TRBJ2-2
size: .
V: TRBV7-3
CDR3: CASSSGSGRFPGELFF
DNA: TGTGCCAGCAGCTCGGGTAGCGGGAGATTCCCCGGGGAGCTGTTTTTT

length: 16
D: TRBD2
J: TRBJ2-1
size: .
V: TRBV9
CDR3: CASSVAGASGRNEQFF
DNA: TGTGCCAGCAGCGTAGCTGGCGCTAGCGGGAGGAATGAGCAGTTCTTC

length: 15
D: .
J: TRBJ2-3
size: .
V: TRBV29-1
CDR3: CSVVGTPKGTDTQYF
DNA: TGCAGCGTTGTGGGGACTCCAAAGGGCACAGATACGCAGTATTTT

length: 15
D: TRBD1
J: TRBJ2-7
size: once
V: TRBV5-1
CDR3: CASRKSGQFSYEQYF
DNA: TGCGCCAGCAGGAAATCGGGACAGTTCTCCTACGAGCAGTACTTC

length: 14
D: .
J: TRBJ1-3
size: .
V: TRBV5-1
CDR3: CASSFDLSGNTIYF
DNA: TGCGCCAGCAGCTTTGACCTCTCTGGAAACACCATATATTTT

length: 15
D: TRBD2
J: TRBJ2-5
size: .
V: TRBV7-3
CDR3: CASSTGLAGVETQYF
DNA: TGTGCCAGCAGCACGGGACTAGCGGGAGTAGAGACCCAGTACTTC

length: 14
D: .
J: TRBJ2-7
size: .
V: TRBV7-9
CDR3: CASSLGSDNYEQYF
DNA: TGTGCCAGCAGCTTAGGGTCGGACAACTACGAGCAGTACTTC

length: 14
D: .
J: TRBJ1-1
size: once
V: TRBV5-4
CDR3: CASRPETANTEAFF
DNA: TGTGCCAGCAGACCAGAGACAGCGAACACTGAAGCTTTCTTT

length: 13
D: .
J: TRBJ1-1
size: .
V: TRBV11-3
CDR3: CASSLGGNTEAFF
DNA: TGTGCCAGCAGCTTGGGAGGGAACACTGAAGCTTTCTTT

length: 14
D: .
J: TRBJ2-7
size: .
V: TRBV6-5
CDR3: CASSRDGPSYEQYF
DNA: TGTGCCAGCAGTCGGGACGGCCCCTCCTACGAGCAGTACTTC

length: 16
D: .
J: TRBJ1-1
size: .
V: TRBV5-4
CDR3: CASSLQVSPRGTEAFF
DNA: TGTGCCAGCAGCTTGCAAGTATCCCCTCGTGGCACTGAAGCTTTCTTT

length: 18
D: TRBD1
J: TRBJ2-2
size: .
V: TRBV4-3
CDR3: CASSQMGQGFANTGELFF
DNA: TGCGCCAGCAGCCAGATGGGACAGGGATTCGCGAACACCGGGGAGCTGTTTTTT

length: 15
D: .
J: TRBJ1-3
size: .
V: TRBV9
CDR3: CASSVDVLSGNTIYF
DNA: TGTGCCAGCAGCGTAGACGTGCTCTCTGGAAACACCATATATTTT